The clone carrying this T cell receptor beta chain was detected only a few times. The antigen remains undetermined. Scientists isolated CD4+ T cells after an approximately 10-day culture period ended. Everyone in the study got two shots of either the BNT162b2 or mRNA-1273 vaccine. This specimen comes from a study of vaccination effects on CD4 cells after COVID-19. The CDR3 runs 16 residues. V lost 10 bases, J lost 0 bases, and 21 bases lay in between. Germline CDR1 and CDR2: MNHEY and SMNVEV (reference sequence). Here immunoSEQ multiplex PCR was the method, and the copy in TCRdb shows in-frame clones only, minus some. The sample lists under 35,000 clones, just under 75% occurring once.

The rearrangement uses TRBV27 and TRBJ1-2, with unresolved D. This material consisted of CD4+ T cells from PBMCs cultured without peptide, taken after COVID-19 vaccination. This receptor was taken from a human donor who received a COVID-19 vaccine. In nucleotides, the CDR3 is TGTGCCACCCGTGGCCTTCGCGGGCCTACTAACTATGGCTACACCTTC. Protein product: CATRGLRGPTNYGYTF.